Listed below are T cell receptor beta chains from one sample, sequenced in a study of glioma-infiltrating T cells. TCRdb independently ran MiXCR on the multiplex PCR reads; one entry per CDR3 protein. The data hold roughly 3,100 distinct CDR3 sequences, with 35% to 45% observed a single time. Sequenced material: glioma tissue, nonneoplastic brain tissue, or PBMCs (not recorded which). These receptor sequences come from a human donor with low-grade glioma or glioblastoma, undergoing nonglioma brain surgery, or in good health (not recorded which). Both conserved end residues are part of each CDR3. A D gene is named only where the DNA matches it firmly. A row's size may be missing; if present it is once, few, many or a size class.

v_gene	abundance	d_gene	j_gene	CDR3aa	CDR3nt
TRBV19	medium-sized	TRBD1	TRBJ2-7	CASSAPGQGSYEQYF	TGTGCCAGTAGTGCTCCGGGACAGGGCTCCTACGAGCAGTACTTC
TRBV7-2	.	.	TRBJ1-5	CDSSLASLNQTQHF	TGTGATAGCAGCTTAGCGAGTTTAAATCAGACCCAGCATTTT
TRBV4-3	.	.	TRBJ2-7	CASSHSYVGDPNEQYF	TGCGCCAGCAGCCACTCCTACGTGGGGGACCCTAACGAGCAGTACTTC
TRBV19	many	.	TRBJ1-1	CASSPTLGGRTEAFF	TGTGCCAGTAGTCCCACACTCGGGGGCAGGACTGAAGCTTTCTTT
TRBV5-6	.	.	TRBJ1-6	CASSLPEGLLNSPLHF	TGTGCCAGCAGCTTGCCAGAGGGCCTCTTGAATTCACCCCTCCACTTT
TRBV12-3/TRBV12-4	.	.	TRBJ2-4	CASSFPTELAKNIQYF	TGTGCCAGCAGTTTCCCGACAGAACTAGCCAAAAACATTCAGTACTTC
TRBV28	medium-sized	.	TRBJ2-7	CASRSSFDAYEQYF	TGTGCCAGCAGGTCTAGCTTTGACGCGTACGAGCAGTACTTC
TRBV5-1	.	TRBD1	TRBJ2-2	CASSLFGQGNTGELFF	TGCGCCAGCAGCTTGTTCGGACAGGGAAACACCGGGGAGCTGTTTTTT
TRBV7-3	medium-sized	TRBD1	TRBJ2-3	CASTPGQPTDTQYF	TGTGCCAGCACCCCGGGACAGCCCACAGATACGCAGTATTTT
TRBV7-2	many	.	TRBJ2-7	CASSHFGGALYEQYF	TGTGCCAGCAGCCATTTTGGGGGGGCCCTCTACGAGCAGTACTTC
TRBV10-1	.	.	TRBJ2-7	CASSGRDYEQYF	TGCGCCAGCAGTGGGAGAGACTACGAGCAGTACTTC
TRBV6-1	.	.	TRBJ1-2	CARLVDTSIYYGYTF	TGTGCTAGGCTCGTAGACACATCCATCTACTATGGCTACACCTTC
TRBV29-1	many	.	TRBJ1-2	CSVEVPQGLDNYGYTF	TGCAGCGTTGAAGTCCCACAGGGCTTAGATAACTATGGCTACACCTTC
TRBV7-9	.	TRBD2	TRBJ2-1	CASSPSRGLAGHEQFF	TGTGCCAGCAGCCCTTCCCGTGGACTAGCGGGCCATGAGCAGTTCTTC
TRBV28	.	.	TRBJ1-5	CASSTYSNQPQHF	TGTGCCAGCAGTACATATAGCAATCAGCCCCAGCATTTT
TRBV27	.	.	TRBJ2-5	CASSPLGLQSFQETQYF	TGTGCCAGCAGTCCCCTAGGCCTACAGTCCTTCCAAGAGACCCAGTACTTC
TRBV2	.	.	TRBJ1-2	CASILTGYGYTF	TGTGCCAGCATCTTGACAGGCTATGGCTACACCTTC
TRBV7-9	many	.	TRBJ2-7	CASSPRAQGGEQYF	TGTGCCAGCAGCCCTAGGGCACAGGGAGGGGAGCAGTACTTC
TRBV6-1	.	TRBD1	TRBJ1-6	CASSSGTADSPLHF	TGCGCCAGCAGCTCCGGGACAGCTGATTCACCCCTCCACTTT
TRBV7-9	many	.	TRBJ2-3	CASSPERYTDTQYF	TGTGCCAGCAGCCCAGAACGCTACACAGATACGCAGTATTTT
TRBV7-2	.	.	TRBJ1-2	CASTLGGHDYGYTF	TGTGCCAGCACCCTGGGAGGACATGACTATGGCTACACCTTT
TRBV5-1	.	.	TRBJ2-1	CASSLDNEQFF	TGCGCCAGCAGCTTGGACAATGAGCAGTTCTTC
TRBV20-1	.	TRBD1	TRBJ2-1	CSAHLQGARNEQFF	TGCAGTGCCCACCTACAGGGGGCGCGAAATGAGCAGTTCTTC
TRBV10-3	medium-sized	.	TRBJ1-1	CAISESGGRRTEAFF	TGTGCCATCAGTGAGTCAGGGGGAAGGAGGACTGAAGCTTTCTTT
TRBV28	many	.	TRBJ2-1	CASVGGGSHNEQFF	TGTGCCAGCGTGGGGGGTGGGAGCCACAATGAGCAGTTCTTC